This T cell receptor beta chain is from a study of blood T cell repertoires in COVID-19. Study-wide background: The United States, Italy and Spain provided the acute and convalescent COVID-19 samples. Sample material is recorded as cDNA or gDNA derived from T cells, B-cell-depleted T cells, or PBMCs.

Original processing methods: Reference gene primer amplification in the assay estimated nucleated cell counts. The repertoire was sequenced with immunoSEQ multiplex PCR; TCRdb's copy has only in-frame clones and lacks some. Clone size and the V and J calls come from that table; the DNA yielded D and trimming. The sample records approximately 360,000 clones, 90% being singletons. Sequencing was done on a sample of peripheral blood. This receptor was taken from a man between 18 and 29 years old with active or convalescent COVID-19.

The CDR3 sequence is CASSPPSLGAYNEQFF. In nucleotides, the CDR3 is TGTGCCAGCTCACCACCCTCGCTAGGCGCCTACAATGAGCAGTTCTTC. The chain recombines TRBV18 with TRBJ2-1, with D unclear. CDR1 is KGHSH and CDR2 is LQKENI in the germline V gene. The V and J ends lost 0 bases and 2 bases respectively, with 11 bases between them. The CDR3 extends over 16 amino acids.